The 9 T cell receptor beta chains reported below all come from one sample, sequenced in a study of T cell repertoires in cytomegalovirus infection. TCRdb recomputed calls from the reads with MiXCR, one row per CDR3 protein. Found here are 200,000 to 250,000 distinct CDR3 sequences, roughly 23% of them singletons; the top ten hold 15% to 20%. The material sequenced was CD8+ T cells from PBMCs. The source is a human donor in good health (CMV status not recorded). Some clones in this sample may be carry-over from other donors' samples.

The CDR3 is CTIIWEDGYTF. CDR3 bases: TGCACCATCATTTGGGAGGATGGCTACACCTTC. The V gene is TRBV29-1, the J gene TRBJ1-2; D is uncertain. Germline CDR1 reads SQVTM; CDR2 reads ANQGSEA. The CDR3 runs to 11 residues.

This clonotype has at least ten counts. The chain uses TRBV7-2 and TRBJ1-1; D remains unclear. Germline CDR1 SGHTA, CDR2 FQGNSA. Trimming shortened V by 3 bases and J by 3 bases, and 5 bases separated the two germline ends. The CDR3 length is 12 residues. The CDR3 bases are TGTGCCAGCAGCTTTGGGGACACTGAAGCTTTCTTT. This gives the protein CASSFGDTEAFF. Full variable domain (missing parts from reference TRBV7-2 and TRBJ1-1): GAGVSQSPSNKVTEKGKDVELRCDPISGHTALYWYRQSLGQGLEFLIYFQGNSAPDKSGLPSDRFSAERTGGSVSTLTIQRTQQEDSAVYLCASSFGDTEAFFGQGTRLTVV.

The chain has TRBV23-1 and TRBJ2-7; D is tentatively TRBD1 or TRBD2 (5 bases each). TRBV23-1 belongs to the ORF category, with a function that is uncertain. CDR3 length equals 17 residues. Trimming pared 6 bases from V and 3 bases from J, leaving 24 bases between. This chain's CDR3 is CASSPGTDSRVLYEQYF. CDR3 DNA: TGCGCCAGCAGCCCTGGGACCGACTCCCGAGTCCTCTACGAGCAGTACTTC.

This clonotype was counted many times. The chain uses TRBV7-9 and TRBJ1-4; no reliable D call. The V and J ends lost 5 bases and 4 bases respectively, with 14 bases between them. CDR1 is SEHNR and CDR2 is FQNEAQ in the germline V gene (reference sequence). CDR3 length: 15 amino acids. CDR3 sequence: CASSPPTVDNEKLFF. CDR3 bases: TGTGCCAGCAGCCCACCGACGGTAGATAATGAAAAACTGTTTTTT.

This clonotype was seen at least ten times. This chain links TRBV7-8 with TRBJ2-7; D might be TRBD1 (5 bases). Deletions cut 1 base from V and 0 bases from J, with 10 bases between. Germline V gene lookup returns CDR1 SGHVS and CDR2 FQNEAQ. The CDR3 extends over 15 amino acids. The DNA of the CDR3 is TGTGCCAGCAGCTTAGAAGGGGTAAGCTCCTACGAGCAGTACTTC. Translation: CASSLEGVSSYEQYF.

Points on this clonotype: Germline is not matched at one junction end, which may reflect a read error. The chain recombines TRBV11-2 with TRBJ2-1, with 7 bases fitting TRBD2. The CDR3 contains 15 residues. The germline gives CDR1 SGHAT, CDR2 FQNNGV. The CDR3 coding sequence is TGTGTCAGCAGCCCTTGGGGGGGGGACTACAATGAGCAGTTCTTC. This translates into CVSSPWGGDYNEQFF. Filled out from reference TRBV11-2 and TRBJ2-1, the complete variable domain reads EAGVAQSPRYKIIEKRQSVAFWCNPISGHATLYWYQQILGQGPKLLIQFQNNGVVDDSQLPKDRFSAERLKGVDSTLKIQPAKLEDSAVYLCVSSPWGGDYNEQFFGPGTRLTVL.

This clonotype was counted once. It is likely a read error, because the conserved phenylalanine at the end of the CDR3 is missing. J is TRBJ1-1 and V is TRBV27; 8 bases line up with TRBD1. The trim removed 3 bases at V and 1 base at J, leaving 1 base unmatched. The CDR3 is made up of 14 amino acids. The germline CDR1 and CDR2 sequences are MNHEY and SMNVEV (reference sequence). The CDR3 DNA reads TGTGCCAGCAGTTTGGACAGGGCGAACACTGAAGCTTTCCTT. Protein product: CASSLDRANTEAFL.

There are a few counts of this clonotype. The V call is TRBV19, the J call TRBJ1-5; D ambiguous. V lost 5 bases, J lost 6 bases, and 14 bases lay in between. CDR1 LNHDA and CDR2 SQIVND come from the germline V gene (reference sequence). The length of the CDR3 is 14 residues. The CDR3 coding sequence is TGTGCCAGTAGTTGGACGGGAGGAAGTCAGCCCCAGCATTTT. Protein: CASSWTGGSQPQHF.

This clonotype has more than one count but fewer than ten. The chain combines TRBV20-1 with TRBJ2-1; D remains ambiguous. CDR1 DFQATT and CDR2 SNEGSKA come from the germline V gene (reference sequence). V gave up 5 bases and J gave up 7 bases, with 18 bases separating them. This CDR3 contains 14 residues. CDR3 bases: TGCAGTGCTCCGATCTCGTCAGTATCGAATGAGCAGTTCTTC. Translated, it gives CSAPISSVSNEQFF.